This T cell receptor beta chain emerged from a study of blood T cell repertoires in COVID-19 (TCRdb year 2020). For context, the study as a whole: Samples from collaborators originated in the United States, Italy and Spain and spanned both the acute and convalescent phases of COVID-19. The dataset comprised deeply sampled blood TCRbeta repertoires from subjects exposed to, actively infected with, or recovered from COVID-19. The repertoires were made available in a free public database intended to serve as a resource for research on the immune response to SARS-CoV-2. Samples were obtained from the ongoing ImmuneRACE study (first 160 participants) and from approximately 1,200 subjects provided by 6 global collaborators. The material from the prospective study consisted of cDNA or gDNA derived from T cells, B-cell-depleted T cells, or PBMCs. Nearly every sample came with metadata listing a de-identified subject ID, COVID-19 status, age in years and sex. Where available, HLA class I and class II types were taken from metadata supplied by the sample provider and were not determined by assay-based typing. Results and caveats for the whole study, not just this receptor: Clinical and demographic metadata were provided uncurated, with the amount varying by source and participant.

The germline V gene encodes CDR1 SGHRS and CDR2 YFSETQ. V lost 1 base and J lost 0 bases; the stretch between them is 8 bases long. The CDR3 sequence holds 14 residues, the cysteine and phenylalanine included. CDR3 DNA is the only sequence kept; it has 42 bases, read in frame from the first base. As to this clone: The target of this receptor is not known. Per-base quality was not reported, and no clone a single base away is much larger than it.

TCRbeta CDR3 regions were amplified from genomic DNA by means of the immunoSEQ Assay, a bias-controlled multiplex PCR. The paper's processing steps were these. The number of nucleated cells in each sample was estimated by amplification of reference gene primers within the assay. Sequence reads were collapsed and filtered to measure the absolute abundance of every unique TCRbeta CDR3 rearrangement. For each sample, productive Simpson clonality was calculated as the square root of Simpson's diversity index across productive rearrangements. The clones in this table, taken by TCRdb from immuneACCESS, are in-frame only. Not every clone is retained; where verified, under half of the shortfall comes from an unresolved V gene, and the cause of the rest is unknown. V and J calls and clone size are copied from that table; D and trimming were computed from the DNA. The sample data list 150,000 to 200,000 clones, and nearly 85% of these were observed just once. The ten largest make up roughly 5% of the sample.

Whole blood was collected in K2EDTA tubes by collaborating institutions according to the institutions' own protocols. For TCRbeta analysis, collaborators shipped samples in one of three forms: frozen whole blood, isolated PBMCs, or DNA extracted from either of those sample types. This clonotype was sampled from a woman aged 30 to 39 with acute or convalescent COVID-19. Recombination joined TRBV5-1 with TRBJ2-7; the D region possibly corresponds to TRBD2 (6 bases align). Sequenced: peripheral blood. In nucleotides, the sequence is TGCGCCAGCAGCTTGTCCGGGAGCTCCTACGAGCAGTACTTC. Its translation is CASSLSGSSYEQYF. This CDR3, with the reference TRBV5-1 and TRBJ2-7 proteins standing in past its ends, gives the full variable domain KAGVTQTPRYLIKTRGQQVTLSCSPISGHRSVSWYQQTPGQGLQFLFEYFSETQRNKGNFPGRFSGRQFSNSRSEMNVSTLELGDSALYLCASSLSGSSYEQYFGPGTRLTVT.